The rows below give T cell receptor beta chains drawn from one sample of a study of shared clonotypes between healthy human individuals. The protocol was immunoSEQ multiplex PCR, while the TCRdb copy is restricted to in-frame clones and leaves out a portion. The sample lists under 2,000,000 clones, approximately 95% occurring once. Sequenced: naive CD8+ T cells sorted from blood. The source is a young man in good health. The CDR3 runs from the conserved cysteine through the conserved F or W. The D gene is left open where the match is weak. Rows may omit the clone size; those that give it use once, few, many or a size class.

j_call d_call v_call clone_size cdr3_aa cdr3_nt
TRBJ2-5 TRBD1 TRBV27 - CASSSPFRGQETQYF TGTGCCAGCAGTTCCCCGTTCAGGGGGCAAGAGACCCAGTACTTC
TRBJ1-4 - TRBV15 - CATSSGGEDEKLFF TGTGCCACCAGCAGTGGGGGAGAAGATGAAAAACTGTTTTTT
TRBJ2-5 - TRBV14 - CASSHRTEETQYF TGTGCCAGCAGCCACCGGACAGAAGAGACCCAGTACTTC
TRBJ2-2 - TRBV11-2 - CASSFVFTGELFF TGTGCCAGCAGCTTCGTGTTCACCGGGGAGCTGTTTTTT
TRBJ2-5 - TRBV20-1 - CSAREVGTQYF TGCAGTGCTAGAGAGGTGGGGACCCAGTACTTC
TRBJ1-2 TRBD1 TRBV7-9 - CASSASYGTVYGYTF TGTGCCAGCAGCGCTAGCTACGGGACAGTTTATGGCTACACCTTC
TRBJ1-4 TRBD1 TRBV2 - CASSEGQGVNEKLFF TGTGCCAGCAGTGAAGGACAGGGGGTTAATGAAAAACTGTTTTTT
TRBJ2-1 - TRBV6-6 - CASGPNEQFF TGTGCCAGCGGACCCAATGAGCAGTTCTTC
TRBJ2-2 - TRBV19 - CASSIDLTGELFF TGTGCCAGTAGTATAGATCTGACCGGGGAGCTGTTTTTT
TRBJ1-2 - TRBV4-1 - CASSQDLEEGGYTF TGCGCCAGCAGCCAAGATCTGGAGGAGGGTGGCTACACCTTC
TRBJ1-1 - TRBV14 - CASSQEGSAVMNTEAFF TGTGCCAGCAGCCAAGAAGGTTCAGCCGTAATGAACACTGAAGCTTTCTTT
TRBJ2-1 - TRBV5-1 - CASSEDSYNEQFF TGCGCCAGCAGCGAGGACAGTTACAATGAGCAGTTCTTC
TRBJ2-1 TRBD2 TRBV4-1 - CASSLTSGGAVEQFF TGCGCCAGCAGCCTAACTAGCGGGGGGGCCGTTGAGCAGTTCTTC
TRBJ2-1 - TRBV5-6 - CASSSVRLYNEQFF TGTGCCAGCAGCTCAGTCAGGCTCTACAATGAGCAGTTCTTC
TRBJ1-1 TRBD1 TRBV28 - CASSLTHTGDTEAFF TGTGCCAGCAGTTTGACTCATACAGGGGATACTGAAGCTTTCTTT
TRBJ2-7 TRBD1 TRBV5-1 - CASSLGTGQRLVWEQYF TGCGCCAGCAGCCTAGGGACAGGACAAAGGCTTGTGTGGGAGCAGTACTTC
TRBJ2-3 - TRBV28 - CASSSRTLRDTQYF TGTGCCAGCAGTTCGAGGACCCTCCGCGATACGCAGTATTTT
TRBJ2-1 - TRBV13 - CASSLGSETPGNEQFF TGTGCCAGCAGCTTAGGTTCCGAGACCCCTGGGAATGAGCAGTTCTTC
TRBJ2-1 TRBD1 TRBV7-9 - CASSSLRTGETYNEQFF TGTGCCAGCAGCTCCCTTAGGACAGGGGAAACATACAATGAGCAGTTCTTC
TRBJ2-3 - TRBV29-1 - CSVVRGGDTQYF TGCAGCGTTGTAAGGGGGGGAGATACGCAGTATTTT
TRBJ1-5 - TRBV6-6 - CASSYSSVYSNQPQHF TGTGCCAGCAGTTACTCTTCTGTATATAGCAATCAGCCCCAGCATTTT
TRBJ2-7 TRBD1 TRBV27 - CASRDMTGIHEQYF TGTGCCAGCAGGGATATGACAGGGATCCACGAGCAGTACTTC
TRBJ1-4 TRBD1 TRBV11-2 - CASSEGGSNEKLFF TGTGCCAGCAGCGAAGGGGGCTCTAATGAAAAACTGTTTTTT
TRBJ2-7 - TRBV13 - CASSYRATVGEQYF TGTGCCAGCAGCTACCGGGCTACGGTGGGCGAGCAGTACTTC
TRBJ2-5 - TRBV6-5 once CASSVWTPYQETQYF TGTGCCAGCAGTGTCTGGACACCGTACCAAGAGACCCAGTACTTC
TRBJ2-2 - TRBV6-6 - CASSYTGTGELFF TGTGCCAGCAGTTACACAGGGACCGGGGAGCTGTTTTTT
TRBJ1-2 - TRBV5-1 - CASRLGDTGSGYTF TGCGCCAGCAGGTTGGGGGATACAGGGTCTGGCTACACCTTC
TRBJ2-5 TRBD2 TRBV13 - CASSLVASGEETQYF TGTGCCAGCAGCTTAGTGGCTAGCGGGGAAGAGACCCAGTACTTC
TRBJ2-3 TRBD2 TRBV9 - CASSVASGSITDTQYF TGTGCCAGCAGCGTGGCTAGCGGGAGTATCACAGATACGCAGTATTTT
TRBJ2-1 TRBD2 TRBV27 - CATSLRGSYNEQFF TGTGCCACCAGCCTGCGGGGGTCCTACAATGAGCAGTTCTTC
TRBJ1-1 - TRBV2 once CASSQNRHMNTEAFF TGTGCCAGCAGTCAAAACAGGCACATGAACACTGAAGCTTTCTTT
TRBJ2-3 TRBD2 TRBV7-6 - CASSYQRGASTDTQYF TGTGCCAGCAGCTACCAGCGGGGGGCTAGCACAGATACGCAGTATTTT
TRBJ1-4 - TRBV7-8 - CASSSPGDEKLFF TGTGCCAGCAGCTCCCCGGGGGATGAAAAACTGTTTTTT
TRBJ1-4 - TRBV28 - CASSFRVNEKLFF TGTGCCAGCAGTTTCAGGGTTAATGAAAAACTGTTTTTT
TRBJ1-5 - TRBV6-5 - CASTTGGGNQPQHF TGTGCCAGCACTACGGGTGGGGGCAATCAGCCCCAGCATTTT
TRBJ1-1 TRBD1 TRBV13 - CASSPGTGFNEAFF TGTGCCAGCAGCCCGGGGACAGGGTTCAATGAAGCTTTCTTT